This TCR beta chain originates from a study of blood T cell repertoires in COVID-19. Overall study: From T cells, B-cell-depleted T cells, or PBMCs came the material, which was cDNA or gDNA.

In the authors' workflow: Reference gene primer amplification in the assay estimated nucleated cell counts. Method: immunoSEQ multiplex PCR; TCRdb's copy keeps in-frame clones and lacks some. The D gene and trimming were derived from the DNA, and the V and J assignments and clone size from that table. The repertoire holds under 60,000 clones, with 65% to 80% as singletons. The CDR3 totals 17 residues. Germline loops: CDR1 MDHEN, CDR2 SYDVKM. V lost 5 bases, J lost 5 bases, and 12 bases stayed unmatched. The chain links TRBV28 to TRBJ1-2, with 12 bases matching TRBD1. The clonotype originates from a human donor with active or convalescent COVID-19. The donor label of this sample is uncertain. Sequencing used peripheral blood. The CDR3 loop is CASSPSGTGGGKYGYTF. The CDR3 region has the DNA TGTGCCAGCAGTCCTTCCGGGACAGGGGGCGGAAAGTATGGCTACACCTTC.